This is a list of T cell receptor beta chains from one sample in a study of OX40 agonist ivuxolimab in advanced cancers. The protocol was immunoSEQ multiplex PCR, while the TCRdb copy is restricted to in-frame clones and leaves out a portion. Among 50,000 to 60,000 clones listed, about four fifths were seen once. The sequenced sample was CD4+ or CD8+ T cells sorted from blood, obtained in a trial of the OX40 agonist ivuxolimab. Every receptor here comes from an adult with an advanced solid tumor such as melanoma, head and neck, liver or kidney cancer. Each CDR3 is given with its conserved first and last residue. The order of the fields is J gene, clone size, D gene, V gene, CDR3 protein, CDR3 DNA. D genes are given only for firm matches. Some rows have no size entry. The others give once, few or many, or a class for an expanded clone.

J: TRBJ1-3
size: .
D: .
V: TRBV11-2
CDR3: CASSGGSIYF
DNA: TGTGCCAGCAGCGGCGGTTCCATATATTTT

J: TRBJ2-7
size: few
D: TRBD2
V: TRBV5-4
CDR3: CASSAGTSGARSYEQYF
DNA: TGTGCCAGCAGCGCCGGGACTAGCGGGGCTCGATCCTACGAGCAGTACTTC

J: TRBJ1-2
size: .
D: .
V: TRBV15
CDR3: CATSSDAFGGTSLYGYTF
DNA: TGTGCCACCAGCAGTGACGCCTTTGGGGGGACAAGTCTCTATGGCTACACCTTC

J: TRBJ1-2
size: once
D: .
V: TRBV18
CDR3: CASSPNSEGGYTF
DNA: TGTGCCAGCTCACCCAATTCGGAGGGGGGCTACACCTTC

J: TRBJ2-5
size: .
D: .
V: TRBV11-2
CDR3: CASSVIQGFRAQYF
DNA: TGTGCCAGCAGCGTGATACAGGGTTTCCGGGCCCAGTACTTC

J: TRBJ1-1
size: many
D: TRBD1
V: TRBV28
CDR3: CASTSGDRLYTEAFF
DNA: TGTGCCAGCACCTCAGGGGACAGACTCTACACTGAAGCTTTCTTT

J: TRBJ1-1
size: once
D: TRBD1
V: TRBV7-9
CDR3: CASSFSGGTTEAFF
DNA: TGTGCCAGCAGCTTTTCAGGGGGGACGACTGAAGCTTTCTTT

J: TRBJ1-1
size: .
D: TRBD1
V: TRBV7-3
CDR3: CASSEGQVNTEAFF
DNA: TGTGCCAGCAGCGAGGGACAGGTGAACACTGAAGCTTTCTTT

J: TRBJ2-7
size: .
D: .
V: TRBV6-6
CDR3: CASSLSRTESSYEQYF
DNA: TGTGCCAGCAGTCTATCCCGGACTGAAAGCTCCTACGAGCAGTACTTC

J: TRBJ1-1
size: few
D: .
V: TRBV9
CDR3: CASSAQGGNTEAFF
DNA: TGTGCCAGCAGCGCACAGGGTGGTAACACTGAAGCTTTCTTT

J: TRBJ1-1
size: .
D: .
V: TRBV7-9
CDR3: CASSLPLGRGTEAFF
DNA: TGTGCCAGCAGCTTGCCCCTCGGAAGGGGCACTGAAGCTTTCTTT

J: TRBJ2-5
size: .
D: .
V: TRBV5-1
CDR3: CASSLVGRGGGETQYF
DNA: TGCGCCAGCAGCTTGGTTGGCCGCGGGGGCGGAGAGACCCAGTACTTC

J: TRBJ2-1
size: .
D: .
V: TRBV11-3
CDR3: CASSQGTYEQFF
DNA: TGTGCCAGCAGCCAAGGGACTTATGAGCAGTTCTTC

J: TRBJ1-2
size: few
D: .
V: TRBV9
CDR3: CASSGNWVYGYTF
DNA: TGTGCCAGCAGCGGAAACTGGGTCTACGGCTACACCTTC

J: TRBJ2-3
size: .
D: .
V: TRBV6-1
CDR3: CASRDSTDTQYF
DNA: TGTGCCAGCAGGGACAGCACAGATACGCAGTATTTT

J: TRBJ2-3
size: .
D: .
V: TRBV7-8
CDR3: CASSSGQIHDASTDTQYF
DNA: TGTGCCAGCAGCTCAGGACAGATACACGATGCTAGCACAGATACGCAGTATTTT

J: TRBJ2-7
size: .
D: TRBD1
V: TRBV5-4
CDR3: CASSIGQGTTYEQYF
DNA: TGTGCCAGCAGCATAGGACAGGGAACGACCTACGAGCAGTACTTC

J: TRBJ2-7
size: .
D: .
V: TRBV29-1
CDR3: CSVAGQPTYEQYF
DNA: TGCAGCGTTGCCGGACAGCCTACCTACGAGCAGTACTTC

J: TRBJ2-1
size: .
D: TRBD2
V: TRBV7-3
CDR3: CASSLGGEQFF
DNA: TGTGCCAGCAGCTTGGGAGGGGAGCAGTTCTTC

J: TRBJ1-1
size: .
D: TRBD1
V: TRBV6-6
CDR3: CASRGTGGSTEAFF
DNA: TGTGCCAGCAGGGGGACAGGGGGAAGTACTGAAGCTTTCTTT

J: TRBJ1-6
size: .
D: .
V: TRBV5-4
CDR3: CASSSVLSSYNSPLHF
DNA: TGTGCCAGCAGCTCCGTTCTAAGCTCCTATAATTCACCCCTCCACTTT

J: TRBJ2-1
size: .
D: TRBD1
V: TRBV18
CDR3: CASSPSYTGGNEQFF
DNA: TGTGCCAGCTCCCCCTCCTACACAGGGGGCAATGAGCAGTTCTTC

J: TRBJ1-5
size: .
D: .
V: TRBV5-1
CDR3: CASSSLRGGHSNQPQHF
DNA: TGCGCCAGCAGCTCACTCCGAGGAGGGCATAGCAATCAGCCCCAGCATTTT

J: TRBJ2-7
size: .
D: .
V: TRBV11-2
CDR3: CASSLDPQMYEQYF
DNA: TGTGCCAGCAGCTTAGATCCGCAGATGTACGAGCAGTACTTC

J: TRBJ1-2
size: .
D: TRBD1
V: TRBV6-1
CDR3: CASSATGEPNYGYTF
DNA: TGTGCCAGCAGTGCTACAGGGGAGCCTAACTATGGCTACACCTTC

J: TRBJ1-5
size: .
D: TRBD1
V: TRBV4-1
CDR3: CASSPSTGAGEQPQHF
DNA: TGCGCCAGCAGCCCTTCGACAGGGGCAGGCGAACAGCCCCAGCATTTT

J: TRBJ1-1
size: few
D: .
V: TRBV2
CDR3: CASSERGMNTEAFF
DNA: TGTGCCAGCAGTGAGCGGGGGATGAACACTGAAGCTTTCTTT

J: TRBJ2-3
size: .
D: TRBD2
V: TRBV10-3
CDR3: CAISRTSGSDDTQYF
DNA: TGTGCCATCTCTAGGACTAGCGGGAGTGATGATACGCAGTATTTT

J: TRBJ2-7
size: .
D: .
V: TRBV11-2
CDR3: CASSLDSTVHEQYF
DNA: TGTGCCAGCAGCTTAGATTCCACAGTCCACGAGCAGTACTTC

J: TRBJ2-1
size: .
D: TRBD2
V: TRBV6-1
CDR3: CATTSGHKDEQFF
DNA: TGTGCCACCACTAGCGGGCACAAGGATGAGCAGTTCTTC

J: TRBJ2-5
size: .
D: TRBD2
V: TRBV18
CDR3: CASSRLAGDQETQYF
DNA: TGTGCCAGCTCACGACTAGCGGGAGACCAAGAGACCCAGTACTTC

J: TRBJ1-2
size: few
D: TRBD1
V: TRBV28
CDR3: CASRTGDYGYTF
DNA: TGTGCCAGCAGGACAGGGGACTATGGCTACACCTTC

J: TRBJ1-2
size: .
D: .
V: TRBV18
CDR3: CASSDPGEIGYTF
DNA: TGTGCCAGCTCAGACCCCGGGGAAATTGGCTACACCTTC

J: TRBJ1-4
size: .
D: .
V: TRBV25-1
CDR3: CASSEPGFDEKLFF
DNA: TGTGCCAGCAGTGAGCCAGGGTTCGATGAAAAACTGTTTTTT

J: TRBJ2-7
size: .
D: TRBD1
V: TRBV7-9
CDR3: CASSLMGQKSEQYF
DNA: TGTGCCAGCAGTTTAATGGGACAGAAAAGCGAGCAGTACTTC

J: TRBJ1-1
size: .
D: TRBD1
V: TRBV28
CDR3: CASILAGGGTEAFF
DNA: TGTGCCAGCATCTTAGCAGGGGGGGGGACTGAAGCTTTCTTT

J: TRBJ2-3
size: .
D: .
V: TRBV19
CDR3: CASSPGHTDTQYF
DNA: TGTGCCAGTAGTCCGGGCCACACAGATACGCAGTATTTT

J: TRBJ2-5
size: .
D: .
V: TRBV2
CDR3: CASSAQGVVGETQYF
DNA: TGTGCCAGCAGTGCTCAGGGAGTGGTTGGAGAGACCCAGTACTTC

J: TRBJ2-2
size: .
D: .
V: TRBV4-2
CDR3: CASSFQVLGPGELFF
DNA: TGTGCCAGCAGCTTTCAGGTCTTGGGTCCCGGGGAGCTGTTTTTT

J: TRBJ1-1
size: .
D: TRBD1
V: TRBV2
CDR3: CASSEPTGGTEAFF
DNA: TGTGCCAGCAGTGAACCGACAGGGGGCACTGAAGCTTTCTTT

J: TRBJ2-7
size: .
D: TRBD2
V: TRBV7-9
CDR3: CASSYQAGDYEQYF
DNA: TGTGCCAGCAGCTATCAAGCGGGAGATTACGAGCAGTACTTC